Described below is a single T cell receptor beta chain sequence and its context. No antigen is known for it. Sequencing used immunoSEQ multiplex PCR; TCRdb keeps in-frame clones, though not all of them. The table includes roughly 510,000 clones, around 90% detected once. The sample belongs to a study of Ad26.COV2.S vaccination and SARS-CoV-2 variants. Whole-study results and caveats: The study found similar non-spike TCR breadth in vaccine and placebo recipients. Substantial breadth was reportedly displayed by spike-specific CD8+ and CD4+ T cell responses after vaccination.

Noted treatment: 15 to 20 received Ad26.COV2.S at low or high dose, single or two shots; 5 received placebo; per-sample allocation not given. Following the first vaccine or placebo injection, samples were taken on day 63. This TCR derives from a person aged 18-65 years who received the Ad26.COV2.S COVID-19 vaccine or a placebo. The sample was peripheral blood, taken in a trial of Ad26.COV2.S vaccine versus placebo.

The CDR3 bases are TGCAGTGTTCCTACCGCGAACACCATATATTTT. Protein sequence: CSVPTANTIYF. This chain connects TRBV20-1 to TRBJ1-3, with unresolved D. CDR3 size: 11 residues. V was trimmed by 7 bases and J by 7 bases, leaving 11 bases between them. Germline CDR1 is DFQATT and CDR2 is SNEGSKA (reference sequence).